This T cell receptor (beta chain) was sequenced for a study of a mutant IDH1 vaccine in newly diagnosed glioma. Study-wide context: Treated patients were around 60% male, about 38% female, mean age approximately 40 years. Therapy received beforehand was radiotherapy, temozolomide, or both, with most patients given both.

As concerns this clone: No antigen is known for it.

Broader study findings: There were vaccine-induced immune responses in just over 90% of the patients.

Time point defined: baseline, week 1 (first vaccination visit). The treatment is: pre-vaccination baseline after standard-of-care therapy. Repertoires were generated with immunoSEQ multiplex PCR, while TCRdb's copy carries only in-frame clones and drops some. The sample holds 60,000 to 85,000 clones, roughly 78% seen once. Germline V gives CDR1 SGHDT, CDR2 YYEEEE. The CDR3 has 15 residues. Trimming took off 0 bases at V and 3 bases at J, with 12 bases between the two ends. This chain connects TRBV5-6 to TRBJ1-1; D is unresolved. Sample: PBMCs, taken from a glioma patient treated with radiotherapy, temozolomide or both. The sequence was collected from a man aged 50-59 years with glioma. The CDR3 protein is CASSLVVRSDTEAFF. CDR3 bases: TGTGCCAGCAGCTTGGTGGTCAGGTCGGACACTGAAGCTTTCTTT.